This TCR beta chain was captured by sequencing in a study of blood T cell repertoires in COVID-19. Turning to the study itself: T cells, B-cell-depleted T cells, or PBMCs supplied cDNA or gDNA.

Per the original data handling: How many nucleated cells were present was estimated from reference gene primer amplification. Repertoires were generated with immunoSEQ multiplex PCR, while TCRdb's copy carries only in-frame clones and drops some. V and J calls and clone size are as listed in that table; D and trimming were resolved from the DNA. The repertoire has approximately 150,000 clones, roughly 88% of them found once; the top ten carry roughly 10%. CDR3 length: 17 amino acids. V shed 4 bases and J shed 0 bases, with 16 bases lying between them. Germline values: CDR1 KGHDR, CDR2 SFDVKD. This clonotype was obtained from a man aged 60 to 75 with active or convalescent COVID-19. The rearrangement links TRBV24-1 to TRBJ2-3; tentatively, D is TRBD2 (5 bases). Input material: peripheral blood. The CDR3, as DNA: TGTGCCACCAGTGACCCCGGGGAAGCAGCTAGCACAGATACGCAGTATTTT. This encodes CATSDPGEAASTDTQYF.